Following are 14 T cell receptor beta chains from one sample sequenced in a study of blood T cell repertoires in COVID-19. Using immunoSEQ multiplex PCR, the repertoire was profiled, and TCRdb retains in-frame clones only, with some absent. The table shows roughly 30,000 clones, with 90% to 95% occurring only once. Sequenced sample: peripheral blood. The receptors come from a woman between 65 and 79 years old with COVID-19, enrolled during active disease.

The chain links TRBV11-2 to TRBJ1-1; tentative D call: TRBD1 (5 bases). V lost 0 bases to trimming and J lost 4 bases, with 12 bases between them. The CDR3 loop spans 15 amino acids. In germline, CDR1 is SGHAT, CDR2 FQNNGV. CDR3 sequence: CASSLDGGFGTEAFF. The CDR3, as DNA: TGTGCCAGCAGCTTAGACGGGGGGTTCGGCACTGAAGCTTTCTTT.

This sequence joins TRBV28 and TRBJ1-3; no clear D. The CDR3 is made up of 14 amino acids. CDR1 MDHEN and CDR2 SYDVKM come from the germline V gene. Trimming left V 7 bases short and J 0 bases short, with 10 bases between. In DNA form, the CDR3 reads TGTGCCAGCACCCGCGGTCTCTCTGGAAACACCATATATTTT. Translating gives CASTRGLSGNTIYF.

Written as DNA, the CDR3 is TGTGCCAGCAGTAACCGGGACAGCTCCTACGAGCAGTACTTC. This codes for CASSNRDSSYEQYF. The rearrangement links TRBV6-5 to TRBJ2-7, with 7 bases that match TRBD1. The germline V gene encodes CDR1 MNHEY and CDR2 SVGAGI. V lost 5 bases to trimming and J lost 0 bases; unmatched junction nucleotides: 4. There are 14 residues in the CDR3.

The gene calls are TRBV25-1 and TRBJ2-7, with D hard to call. Trimming took 2 bases from V and 3 from J, leaving 11 bases between them. The CDR3 has 14 amino acids. CDR1 MGHDK and CDR2 SYGVNS come from the germline V gene. CDR3 nucleotides: TGTGCCAGCAGTGAACGAGGCAGCCGCTACGAGCAGTACTTC. It is translated as CASSERGSRYEQYF.

This clone has only one observation. V gene TRBV4-2 combines with J gene TRBJ2-3, with 12 bases matching TRBD1. Trimming removed 5 bases from V and 6 bases from J; junction bases left unmatched: 6. Germline CDR1 reads LGHNA; CDR2 reads YNFKEQ. This CDR3 is 15 amino acids long. DNA of the CDR3: TGTGCCAGCAGCTCCGGGACAGGGGGCTATGATACGCAGTATTTT. Protein sequence: CASSSGTGGYDTQYF.

This clone was found once. The chain joins TRBV28 to TRBJ1-3; D unresolved. The CDR3 contains 14 residues. The V gene lost 9 bases and the J gene lost 0 bases, with 12 bases spanning the gap. CDR1 MDHEN and CDR2 SYDVKM come from the germline V gene. The CDR3 here is CASKPGSSGNTIYF. Written as DNA, the CDR3 is TGTGCCAGTAAGCCGGGGAGCTCTGGAAACACCATATATTTT. The full variable domain, in which reference TRBV28 and TRBJ1-3 provide the parts outside the CDR3, is DVKVTQSSRYLVKRTGEKVFLECVQDMDHENMFWYRQDPGLGLRLIYFSYDVKMKEKGDIPEGYSVSREKKERFSLILESASTNQTSMYLCASKPGSSGNTIYFGEGSWLTVV.

The chain joins TRBV7-2 to TRBJ2-7; 7 nucleotides agree with TRBD1. The CDR3 runs 14 residues. Germline CDR1 and CDR2: SGHTA and FQGNSA. V shed 3 bases, J shed 1 base, and the junction held 3 bases outside the gene matches. The CDR3 is CASSFNRGSYEQYF. CDR3 DNA sequence: TGTGCCAGCAGCTTTAACAGGGGTTCCTACGAGCAGTACTTC.

The chain carries TRBV5-1 and TRBJ2-4; the match to TRBD1 covers 9 bases. CDR1 SGHRS and CDR2 YFSETQ come from the germline V gene. The trim removed 6 bases at V and 7 bases at J, leaving 11 bases unmatched. The CDR3 covers 15 residues. The CDR3 nucleotides read TGCGCCAGCACAAGGGAAACAGGGGGCGATAACATTCAGTACTTC. Its protein is CASTRETGGDNIQYF. The full variable domain, its missing parts supplied by reference TRBV5-1 and TRBJ2-4, is KAGVTQTPRYLIKTRGQQVTLSCSPISGHRSVSWYQQTPGQGLQFLFEYFSETQRNKGNFPGRFSGRQFSNSRSEMNVSTLELGDSALYLCASTRETGGDNIQYFGAGTRLSVL.

This clone has just one count. V is TRBV28 and J is TRBJ2-5; 8 bases are a match to TRBD2. Trimming cost V 7 bases and J 5 bases; bases outside gene matches: 18. This CDR3 is 17 amino acids long. The germline CDR1 and CDR2 sequences are MDHEN and SYDVKM. CDR3 sequence: CASTGGQAGVSQETQYF. The CDR3 coding sequence is TGTGCCAGCACCGGCGGCCAAGCGGGAGTGAGTCAGGAGACCCAGTACTTC.

The chain employs TRBV19 and TRBJ1-4; unclear D gene. V shed 2 bases and J shed 4 bases, with 17 bases lying between them. Germline CDR1 LNHDA, CDR2 SQIVND (reference sequence). The CDR3 is made up of 17 amino acids. The DNA of the CDR3 is TGTGCCAGTAGTATACGGACTGCGTACCTGAGTAATGAAAAACTGTTTTTT. Protein product: CASSIRTAYLSNEKLFF.

This chain uses TRBV4-2 with TRBJ1-5; weak D call: TRBD1 (6 bases). The CDR3 has 16 amino acids. Germline V gene lookup returns CDR1 LGHNA and CDR2 YNFKEQ. Trimming removed 0 bases from V and 3 bases from J, with 12 bases in between. CDR3 residues: CASSQDLTGFNQPQHF. The CDR3 DNA reads TGTGCCAGCAGCCAAGATTTAACAGGGTTCAATCAGCCCCAGCATTTT.

This chain joins TRBV3-1 (or the pseudogene TRBV3-2) and TRBJ2-7, with a possible D match to TRBD2 (5 bases). Looked up from germline, CDR1 is LGHDT and CDR2 is YNNKEL (reference sequence). V shed 6 bases and J shed 3 bases, with 12 bases lying between them. The CDR3 has 13 amino acids. The CDR3 sequence is CASRSGSFYEQYF. The CDR3 nucleotides read TGTGCCAGCAGGTCGGGGTCATTCTACGAGCAGTACTTC.

The chain joins TRBV18 to TRBJ1-1; the D gene is possibly TRBD1 (6 bases). The germline gives CDR1 KGHSH, CDR2 LQKENI. The length of the CDR3 is 15 residues. The V end lost 6 bases, the J end lost 1 base, and 15 bases lay between the germline ends. The CDR3 region has the DNA TGTGCCAGCTCGCCCCAGGGGCAGGGGAACACTGAAGCTTTCTTT. Amino acid sequence: CASSPQGQGNTEAFF.

V is TRBV19 and J is TRBJ2-1; D possibly corresponds to TRBD2 (6 bases). V shed 4 bases and J shed 9 bases, with 13 bases lying between them. CDR1 LNHDA and CDR2 SQIVND come from the germline V gene (reference sequence). This CDR3 spans 13 amino acids. CDR3 DNA: TGTGCCAGTAGTACGTCTGGGGGGACTGAGCAGTTCTTC. As protein: CASSTSGGTEQFF.